This T cell receptor beta chain came from a study of CD8 T cells in Susac syndrome. This clonotype appeared a single time. Germline CDR1 LGHDT, CDR2 YNNKEL (reference sequence). The CDR3 runs to 12 residues. Trimming shortened V by 4 bases and J by 6 bases, and 10 bases separated the two germline ends. Reverse transcription of roughly 0.5 to 1 ug RNA used random hexamers. Each CDR3 protein gets one entry after TCRdb re-called the immunoSEQ multiplex PCR reads with MiXCR. This table holds about 250,000 distinct CDR3 sequences, around 93% found once. The sequenced material came from CD4+ T cells from PBMCs. The V call is TRBV3-1, the J call TRBJ2-7; D is possibly TRBD1 or TRBD2 (6 bases each). This TCR was sampled from a human donor with multiple sclerosis. The CDR3 protein is CASSPEGGEQYF. DNA for the CDR3: TGTGCCAGCAGCCCCGAGGGGGGCGAGCAGTACTTC.